This TCR beta chain was recorded in a study of T cell responses to AZD1222 COVID-19 vaccine. General study results and limits: CD4 TCRs linked to vaccination spanned spike, dominating at 160-218 and 743-854. Rises in breadth and depth of Spike-specific TCRs came after two AZD1222 doses. Repertoire collection took place solely once the T cell response had peaked. Only six or seven AZD1222 recipients tested seropositive at baseline.

Notes on this clone: Its antigen is undetermined.

Sequencing used immunoSEQ multiplex PCR; TCRdb keeps in-frame clones, though not all of them. The repertoire holds just under 90,000 clones, with 70% to 90% as singletons. The clonotype comes from an adult in good health. This specimen consisted of peripheral blood, obtained on day 0 of MenACWY control vaccination.

The CDR3 sequence is CASSLGSVAKTEAFF. The CDR3 DNA sequence: TGTGCCAGCAGTTTAGGTTCCGTGGCGAAGACTGAAGCTTTCTTT. The J gene is TRBJ1-1, the V gene TRBV28; no clear D gene. CDR3 size: 15 residues. The germline V and J ends were trimmed by 2 bases and 5 bases, with 15 bases remaining between them. Per the germline V gene, CDR1 is MDHEN and CDR2 is SYDVKM.